One T cell receptor (beta chain) is described in this entry. These data belong to a study of Ad26.COV2.S vaccination and SARS-CoV-2 variants. The junction had 17 bases not matched to a gene; V was cut back by 4 bases and J by 3 bases. This CDR3 comprises 18 residues. Germline V gene sequence: CDR1 MGHRA, CDR2 YSYEKL. Here immunoSEQ multiplex PCR was the method, and the copy in TCRdb shows in-frame clones only, minus some. The sample shows hundreds of thousands of clones, 80% to 90% of them seen only once. The treatment here: around 19 received Ad26.COV2.S at low or high dose, single or two shots; five or six received placebo; per-sample allocation not given. Each sample was drawn 63 days after the first injection (of vaccine or placebo).

The rearrangement links TRBV4-1 to TRBJ1-1, with TRBD1 matching over 7 bases. The TCR comes from a person aged 18-60 years who received the Ad26.COV2.S COVID-19 vaccine or a placebo. Sequenced material: peripheral blood, taken in a trial of Ad26.COV2.S vaccine versus placebo. The CDR3 loop is CASSRGKLTDRAYTEAFF. CDR3 coding DNA: TGCGCCAGCAGCCGAGGGAAGTTGACTGACAGGGCGTACACTGAAGCTTTCTTT.